The clone carrying this T cell receptor (beta chain) appeared many times. Its antigen remains unidentified. Germline loops: CDR1 SEHNR, CDR2 FQNEAQ (reference sequence). V lost 5 bases, J lost 5 bases, and 12 bases lay in between. The CDR3 runs 13 residues. The entry originates in a study of spatial heterogeneity in lung cancer. General study points: Coverage of tumor T cells was estimated at approximately 7% for alpha chains and roughly 12% for beta chains. Counts of expanded alpha and beta TCRs within tumors tracked the tumor nonsynonymous mutation count.

TCRdb processed the 5' RACE reads anew with MiXCR; each CDR3 protein has one entry. Among around 8,800 distinct CDR3 sequences, about 5% were seen once, and the ten largest hold under 15%. Time point: sample taken at primary tumor resection. The rearrangement links TRBV7-9 to TRBJ2-5; a weak D match, TRBD2 (6 bases). The material sequenced was lung tumor tissue, taken at surgery. This clonotype was sampled from a female donor with early-stage non-small cell lung cancer. The CDR3 region has the DNA TGTGCCAGCAGCCCCTCCGCGGGGGAGACCCAGTACTTC. It is translated as CASSPSAGETQYF.